This TCR beta chain was obtained from a study of blood T cell repertoires in COVID-19. Study background: COVID-19 samples from acute and convalescent phases originated in the United States, Italy and Spain. T cells, B-cell-depleted T cells, or PBMCs provided the cDNA or gDNA that served as material.

Produced via immunoSEQ multiplex PCR; TCRdb's table is partial and in-frame only. The data contain 150,000 or so clones, approximately 84% of them singletons. Enrollees, roughly 18 to 89 years old, lived in around 23 US areas. Cohorts were assigned according to the clinical history that participants reported. This clone was seen once. Trimming left V 8 bases short and J 6 bases short, with 10 bases between. The CDR3 length is 11 residues. In germline, CDR1 is MNHEY, CDR2 SVGAGI. This receptor was identified in a human donor with acute COVID-19. The donor label of this sample is uncertain. Sequencing was performed on PBMCs or T cells enriched from blood (not recorded which). The rearrangement links TRBV6-5 to TRBJ1-2, with D unresolved. The CDR3 bases are TGTGCCAGCCGAGGCGTGGATGGCTACACCTTC. It yields the protein CASRGVDGYTF.